These 10 T cell receptor beta chains originate from one sample sequenced in a study of blood T cell repertoires in COVID-19. Libraries were prepared by immunoSEQ multiplex PCR; TCRdb keeps only in-frame clonotypes and omits some of them. The data show over 200,000 clones, 84% seen once. The sequenced material came from peripheral blood. Receptor source: a man aged 40-49 years who had recovered from COVID-19.

The gene calls are TRBV27 and TRBJ2-1, with 9 bases lining up with TRBD2. V shed 8 bases, J shed 6 bases, and the junction held 14 bases outside the gene matches. CDR3 size: 16 residues. Germline CDR1 is MNHEY and CDR2 is SMNVEV (reference sequence). The CDR3 is CASAGPGGREGNEQFF. The CDR3 DNA reads as TGTGCCAGCGCGGGGCCCGGCGGGCGGGAGGGCAATGAGCAGTTCTTC.

The rearrangement links TRBV6-2 or TRBV6-3 to TRBJ1-2; 7 bases map to TRBD1. V gave up 5 bases and J gave up 2 bases; unmatched junction bases: 8. Germline CDR1 MNHEY, CDR2 SVGEGT. This CDR3 region has 15 residues. For the CDR3, the DNA is TGTGCCAGCAGTCAATACAGGGGATTGAACTATGGCTACACCTTC. Translated: CASSQYRGLNYGYTF.

This chain links TRBV5-6 with TRBJ1-2; TRBD1 agrees at 12 bases. V lost 4 bases, J lost 3 bases, and 7 bases stayed unmatched. Germline CDR1 reads SGHDT; CDR2 reads YYEEEE. The CDR3 is 16 residues long. CDR3 protein: CASSRDRGQSDYGYTF. For the CDR3, the DNA is TGTGCCAGCAGCCGGGACAGGGGGCAGTCCGACTATGGCTACACCTTC.

The chain uses TRBV10-3 and TRBJ1-5, with unresolved D. V lost 10 bases to trimming and J lost 2 bases, with 12 bases between them. The CDR3 has 13 residues. Germline V CDR1 and CDR2: ENHRY, SYGVKD. The CDR3 here is CATLGGGNQPQHF. For the CDR3, the DNA is TGTGCCACCCTAGGCGGGGGCAATCAGCCCCAGCATTTT.

This clone has just a few counts. Here the CDR3 reads CASSLSSTDTQYF. The CDR3 DNA is TGCGCCAGCAGCCTGAGCAGCACAGATACGCAGTATTTT. The chain has TRBV4-1 and TRBJ2-3; D is unresolved. This CDR3 has 13 residues. Germline CDR1 reads MGHRA; CDR2 reads YSYEKL. Trimming left V 4 bases short and J 0 bases short, with 5 bases between.

With regard to this clone: Different DNA sequences within this sample yield the same CDR3. The chain links TRBV7-2 to TRBJ1-2, with TRBD1 matching 9 bases. Germline V gene data show CDR1 as SGHTA and CDR2 as FQGNSA. The CDR3 has 13 amino acids. Losses at the gene ends were 4 bases for V and 5 bases for J; bases not matched to a gene: 2. The CDR3 DNA reads as TGTGCCAGCAGCTCAGGACAGGGGTATGGCTACACCTTC. Protein product: CASSSGQGYGYTF.

This sequence joins TRBV11-3 and TRBJ1-4, with D hard to call. There are 13 residues in the CDR3. V lost 2 bases and J 7 bases, leaving 8 bases between the germline ends. Germline V CDR1 and CDR2: SGHNT, YENEEA. The CDR3 here is CASSLSNIEKLFF. The CDR3 nucleotides are TGTGCCAGCAGCTTATCCAACATTGAAAAACTGTTTTTT.

V and J are TRBV27 and TRBJ1-6; TRBD1 agrees at 10 bases. This CDR3 contains 13 residues. J lost 10 bases, V lost 3 bases, and 0 bases had no gene match. Germline loops: CDR1 MNHEY, CDR2 SMNVEV (reference sequence). The CDR3 spells CASSLTGGSPLHF. Here the CDR3 DNA reads TGTGCCAGCAGTTTGACAGGGGGCTCACCCCTCCACTTT.

This clone was counted a few times. The chain employs TRBV11-3 and TRBJ1-2; TRBD1 aligns across 8 bases. The trim removed 5 bases at V and 5 bases at J, leaving 16 bases unmatched. Looked up from germline, CDR1 is SGHNT and CDR2 is YENEEA. The CDR3 contains 17 residues. The chain's CDR3 is CASSPPGQAGLDYGYTF. DNA of the CDR3: TGTGCCAGCAGCCCGCCGGGACAGGCAGGACTCGATTATGGCTACACCTTC.

V is TRBV5-6 and J is TRBJ2-5; 10 positions agree with TRBD2. V gave up 0 bases and J gave up 1 base; unmatched junction bases: 3. Germline CDR1 reads SGHDT; CDR2 reads YYEEEE. The CDR3 length is 16 residues. The CDR3 DNA follows: TGTGCCAGCAGCTTGGAACTAGCGGGGCCCCAAGAGACCCAGTACTTC. It encodes CASSLELAGPQETQYF.